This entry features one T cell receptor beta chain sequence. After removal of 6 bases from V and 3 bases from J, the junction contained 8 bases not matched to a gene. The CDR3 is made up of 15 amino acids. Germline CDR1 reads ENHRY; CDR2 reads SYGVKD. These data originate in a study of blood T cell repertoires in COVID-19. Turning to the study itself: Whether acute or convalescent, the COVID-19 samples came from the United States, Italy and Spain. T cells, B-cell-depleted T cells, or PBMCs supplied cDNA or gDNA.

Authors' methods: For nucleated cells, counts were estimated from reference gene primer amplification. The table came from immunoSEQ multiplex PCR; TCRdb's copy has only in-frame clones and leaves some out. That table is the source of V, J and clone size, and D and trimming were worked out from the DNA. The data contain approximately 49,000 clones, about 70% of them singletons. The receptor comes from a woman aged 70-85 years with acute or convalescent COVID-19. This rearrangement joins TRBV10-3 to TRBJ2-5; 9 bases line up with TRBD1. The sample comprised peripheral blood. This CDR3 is CAIRNPGQGKETQYF. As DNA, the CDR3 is TGTGCCATCAGAAACCCGGGACAGGGTAAAGAGACCCAGTACTTC.